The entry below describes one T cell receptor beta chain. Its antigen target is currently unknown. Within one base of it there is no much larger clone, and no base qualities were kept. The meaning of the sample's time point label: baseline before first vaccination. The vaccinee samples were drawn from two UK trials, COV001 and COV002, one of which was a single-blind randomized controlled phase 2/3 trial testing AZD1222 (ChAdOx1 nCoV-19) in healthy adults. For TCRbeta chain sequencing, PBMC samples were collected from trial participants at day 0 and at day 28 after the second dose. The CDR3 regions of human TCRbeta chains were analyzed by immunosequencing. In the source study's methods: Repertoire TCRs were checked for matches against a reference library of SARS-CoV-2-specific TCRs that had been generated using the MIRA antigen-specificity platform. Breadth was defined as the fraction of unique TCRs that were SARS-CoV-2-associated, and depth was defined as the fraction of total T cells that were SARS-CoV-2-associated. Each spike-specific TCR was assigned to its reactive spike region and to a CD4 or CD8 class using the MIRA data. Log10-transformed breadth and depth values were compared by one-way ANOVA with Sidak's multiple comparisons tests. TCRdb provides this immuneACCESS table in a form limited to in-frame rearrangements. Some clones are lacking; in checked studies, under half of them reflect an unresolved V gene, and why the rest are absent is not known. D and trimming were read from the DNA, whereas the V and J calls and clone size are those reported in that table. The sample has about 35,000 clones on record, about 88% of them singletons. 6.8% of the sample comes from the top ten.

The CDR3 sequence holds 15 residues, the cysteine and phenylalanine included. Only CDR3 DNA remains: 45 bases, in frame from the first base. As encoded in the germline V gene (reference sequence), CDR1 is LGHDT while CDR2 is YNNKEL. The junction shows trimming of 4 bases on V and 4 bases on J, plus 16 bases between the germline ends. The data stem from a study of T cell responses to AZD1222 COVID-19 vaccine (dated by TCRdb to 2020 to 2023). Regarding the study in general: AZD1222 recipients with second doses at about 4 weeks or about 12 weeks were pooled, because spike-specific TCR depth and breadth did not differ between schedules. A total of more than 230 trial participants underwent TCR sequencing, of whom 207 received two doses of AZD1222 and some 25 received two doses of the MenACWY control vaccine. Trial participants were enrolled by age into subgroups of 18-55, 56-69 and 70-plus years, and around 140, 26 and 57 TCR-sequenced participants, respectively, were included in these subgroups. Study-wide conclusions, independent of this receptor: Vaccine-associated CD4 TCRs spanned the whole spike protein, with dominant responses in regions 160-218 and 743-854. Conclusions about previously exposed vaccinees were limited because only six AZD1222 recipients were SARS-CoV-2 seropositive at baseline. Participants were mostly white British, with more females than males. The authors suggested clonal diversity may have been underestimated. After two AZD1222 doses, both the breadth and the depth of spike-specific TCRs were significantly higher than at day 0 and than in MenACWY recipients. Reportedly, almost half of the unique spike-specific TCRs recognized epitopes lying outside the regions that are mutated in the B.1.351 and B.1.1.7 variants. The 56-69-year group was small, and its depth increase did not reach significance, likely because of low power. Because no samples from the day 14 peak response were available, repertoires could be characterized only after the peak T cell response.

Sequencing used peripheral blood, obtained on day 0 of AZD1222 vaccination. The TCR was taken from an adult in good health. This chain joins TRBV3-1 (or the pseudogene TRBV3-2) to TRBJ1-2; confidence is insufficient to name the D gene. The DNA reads TGTGCCAGCAGCCGAGATTCTTCTCTTAGCTATGGCTACACCTTC. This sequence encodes CASSRDSSLSYGYTF.